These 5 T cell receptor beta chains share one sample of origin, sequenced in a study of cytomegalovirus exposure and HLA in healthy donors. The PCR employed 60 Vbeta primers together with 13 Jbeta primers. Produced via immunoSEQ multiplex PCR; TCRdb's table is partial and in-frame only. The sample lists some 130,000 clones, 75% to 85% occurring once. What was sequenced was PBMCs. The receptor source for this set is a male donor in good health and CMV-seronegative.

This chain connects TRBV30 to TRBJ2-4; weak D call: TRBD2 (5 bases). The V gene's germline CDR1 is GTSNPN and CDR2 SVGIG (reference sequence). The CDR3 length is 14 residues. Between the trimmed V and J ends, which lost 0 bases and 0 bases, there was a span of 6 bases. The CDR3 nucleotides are TGTGCCTGGAGTGTCGGGGTAGCCAAAAACATTCAGTACTTC. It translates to CAWSVGVAKNIQYF. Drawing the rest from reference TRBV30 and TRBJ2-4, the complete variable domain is SQTIHQWPATLVQPVGSPLSLECTVEGTSNPNLYWYRQAAGRGLQLLFYSVGIGQISSEVPQNLSASRPQDRQFILSSKKLLLSDSGFYLCAWSVGVAKNIQYFGAGTRLSVL.

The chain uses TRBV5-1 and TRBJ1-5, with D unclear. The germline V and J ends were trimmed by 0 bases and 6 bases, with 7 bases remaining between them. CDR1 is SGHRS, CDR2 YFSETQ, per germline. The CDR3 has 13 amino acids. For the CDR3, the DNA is TGCGCCAGCAGCTTGGAGAGTGGTCAGCCCCAGCATTTT. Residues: CASSLESGQPQHF. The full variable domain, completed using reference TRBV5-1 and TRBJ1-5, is KAGVTQTPRYLIKTRGQQVTLSCSPISGHRSVSWYQQTPGQGLQFLFEYFSETQRNKGNFPGRFSGRQFSNSRSEMNVSTLELGDSALYLCASSLESGQPQHFGDGTRLSIL.

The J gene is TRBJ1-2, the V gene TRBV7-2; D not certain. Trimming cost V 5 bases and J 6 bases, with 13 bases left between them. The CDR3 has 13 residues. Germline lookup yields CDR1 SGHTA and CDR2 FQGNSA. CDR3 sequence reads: CASSAALPDGYTF. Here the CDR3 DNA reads TGTGCCAGCAGCGCAGCACTACCTGATGGCTACACCTTC.

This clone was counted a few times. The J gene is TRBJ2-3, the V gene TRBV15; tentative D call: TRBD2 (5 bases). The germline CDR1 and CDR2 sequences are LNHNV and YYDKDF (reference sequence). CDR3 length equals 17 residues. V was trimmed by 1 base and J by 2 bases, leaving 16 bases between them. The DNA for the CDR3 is TGTGCCACCAGCAGAGGAGGTAGCGCCCTCCCCACAGATACGCAGTATTTT. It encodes CATSRGGSALPTDTQYF. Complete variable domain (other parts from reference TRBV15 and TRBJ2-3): DAMVIQNPRYQVTQFGKPVTLSCSQTLNHNVMYWYQQKSSQAPKLLFHYYDKDFNNEADTPDNFQSRRPNTSFCFLDIRSPGLGDTAMYLCATSRGGSALPTDTQYFGPGTRLTVL.

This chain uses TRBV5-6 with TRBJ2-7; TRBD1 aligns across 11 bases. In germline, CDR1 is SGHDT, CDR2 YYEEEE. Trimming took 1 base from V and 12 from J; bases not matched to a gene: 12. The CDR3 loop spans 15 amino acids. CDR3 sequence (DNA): TGTGCCAGCAGCTTGCCCGGGACAGGGGGGGGTTGGACGTACTTC. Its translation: CASSLPGTGGGWTYF.